Presented here are 6 T cell receptor beta chains from one specimen sequenced in a study of T cell responses to AZD1222 COVID-19 vaccine. Libraries were prepared by immunoSEQ multiplex PCR; TCRdb keeps only in-frame clonotypes and omits some of them. The sample includes about 75,000 clones, about nine tenths seen only once; the top ten take roughly a sixth. Sample: peripheral blood, taken 28 days after the second AZD1222 dose. These receptors were obtained from an adult who received the AZD1222 COVID-19 vaccine.

This chain uses TRBV7-6 with TRBJ1-3, with 7 bases aligning to TRBD1. Germline loops: CDR1 SGHVS, CDR2 FNYEAQ. V shed 2 bases, J shed 0 bases, and the junction held 7 bases outside the gene matches. CDR3 size: 17 residues. The CDR3, as DNA: TGTGCCAGCAGCTTACTCTACAGGACAGGCTCTGGAAACACCATATATTTT. The encoded protein is CASSLLYRTGSGNTIYF.

The J gene is TRBJ2-2, the V gene TRBV10-3; D is possibly TRBD1 (6 bases). CDR1 is ENHRY and CDR2 is SYGVKD in the germline V gene. The CDR3 sequence is 14 residues long. Deletions cut 4 bases from V and 4 bases from J, with 10 bases between. The CDR3 DNA is TGTGCCATCAGTGGACAGGTGTCCACCGGGGAGCTGTTTTTT. Its protein is CAISGQVSTGELFF.

This chain joins TRBV6-1 and TRBJ2-1, with TRBD2 matching 7 bases. V gave up 2 bases and J gave up 2 bases; unmatched junction bases: 15. CDR1 and CDR2 from the germline V gene are MNHNS and SASEGT. CDR3 length: 19 residues. As DNA, the CDR3 is TGTGCCAGCAGTGAAAAATTGCTAGCGGAAATCCAGACCTACAATGAGCAGTTCTTC. Residues: CASSEKLLAEIQTYNEQFF.

This chain joins TRBV29-1 and TRBJ2-3, with D possibly TRBD2 on 6 matching bases. The CDR3 consists of 14 residues. Germline V gene lookup returns CDR1 SQVTM and CDR2 ANQGSEA. V was shortened by 4 bases and J by 0 bases, with 11 bases between the two germline ends. CDR3 DNA sequence: TGCAGCGTTGCGGGGCGGGGCAGCACAGATACGCAGTATTTT. Translated, it gives CSVAGRGSTDTQYF.

This chain joins TRBV5-4 and TRBJ1-1, with 7 bases that match TRBD1. CDR3 size: 17 residues. The V and J ends lost 10 bases and 4 bases, in that order; junction bases with no gene match: 22. Per the germline V gene, CDR1 is SGHNT and CDR2 is YYREEE (reference sequence). CDR3 region: CAAKLGGGGRGGTEAFF. As DNA, the CDR3 is TGTGCCGCCAAGCTTGGAGGGGGCGGGAGGGGCGGCACTGAAGCTTTCTTT.

The chain links TRBV20-1 to TRBJ2-1; D gene ambiguous. The length of the CDR3 is 16 residues. V lost 3 bases to trimming and J lost 0 bases, with 15 bases between them. CDR1 and CDR2 (germline): DFQATT, SNEGSKA (reference sequence). The CDR3 protein is CSASSRSVRSYNEQFF. The CDR3 DNA is TGCAGTGCTAGTAGTCGGAGCGTGCGCTCCTACAATGAGCAGTTCTTC.